There are many counts of the clone carrying this TCR beta chain. Its antigen remains unidentified. Deletions cut 1 base from V and 4 bases from J, with 12 bases between. Germline loops: CDR1 SGHAT, CDR2 FQNNGV. The CDR3 totals 15 residues. Each CDR3 protein gets one entry after TCRdb re-called the reads with MiXCR. Of about 270,000 distinct CDR3 sequences in the sample, under 25% were seen once. The sample is drawn from a study of T cell repertoires in cytomegalovirus infection. Study-level background: It was the public TCR beta signatures that indicated both CMV infection and matching HLA type.

Points from the study as a whole: Cumulative frequency (of public TCR beta family members) identified carriers of CMV plus the relevant HLA. CMV-specific TCR beta clonotypes restricted by HLA-C were the ones dominating the ex vivo response.

The input for sequencing was cultured PBMCs, taken from culture after CMV antigen stimulation. This chain links TRBV11-2 with TRBJ2-3, with a weak D call TRBD2 (6 bases). The sequence came from a human donor in good health (CMV status not recorded). Some clones in this sample may be carry-over from other donors' samples. This CDR3 is CASSLVSGEADTQYF. CDR3 sequence (DNA): TGTGCCAGCAGCTTAGTTTCGGGAGAAGCAGATACGCAGTATTTT.